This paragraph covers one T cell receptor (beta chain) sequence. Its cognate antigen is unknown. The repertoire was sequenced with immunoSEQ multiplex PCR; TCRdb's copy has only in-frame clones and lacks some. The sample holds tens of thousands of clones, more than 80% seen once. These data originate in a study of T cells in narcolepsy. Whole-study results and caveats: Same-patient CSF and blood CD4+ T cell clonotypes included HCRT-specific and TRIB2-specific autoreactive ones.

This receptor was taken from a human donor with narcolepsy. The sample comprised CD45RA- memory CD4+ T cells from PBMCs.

CDR3 sequence (DNA): TGTGCCAGCAGCTTAGGAGGAGGGGAAAAACTGTTTTTT. Translated, it gives CASSLGGGEKLFF. The rearrangement links TRBV7-9 to TRBJ1-4; no firm D call. V was pared by 1 base and J by 8 bases, with 8 bases between. Germline V gene data show CDR1 as SEHNR and CDR2 as FQNEAQ (reference sequence). This CDR3 comprises 13 residues.